This note documents a single T cell receptor beta chain sequence. As originally analysed: Amplified reference gene primers provided the basis for estimating nucleated cell counts. Only in-frame clones appear in the TCRdb table, and some are missing; sequencing was by immunoSEQ multiplex PCR. That table supplies the V and J calls and clone size; D and trimming were determined from the DNA. The sample lists about 340,000 clones, over 70% occurring once. Enrollment of patients from Seattle took place during active infection, with longitudinal follow-up. The record originates from a study of blood T cell repertoires in COVID-19. V lost 0 bases and J lost 4, with 14 bases in between. Germline V gene sequence: CDR1 SGHDT, CDR2 YYEEEE. CDR3 length: 15 amino acids.

This TCR was recovered from a woman aged 50 to 65 with COVID-19, enrolled during active disease. Sequences were obtained from peripheral blood. The V and J genes are TRBV5-6 and TRBJ2-7, with D possibly matching TRBD2 (6 bases). CDR3 sequence (DNA): TGTGCCAGCAGCTTGGCGGGACTCTCGCGATACGAGCAGTACTTC. Translating gives CASSLAGLSRYEQYF.